This entry describes one TCR beta chain. Its antigen is not known. This record comes from a study of glioma-infiltrating T cells after dendritic cell vaccination. Overall study context: Three intradermal dendritic cell vaccine injections were given every two weeks. Notes on the study in general: Few patients contributed both blood and tumor specimens.

Germline lookup yields CDR1 SEHNR and CDR2 FQNEAQ (reference sequence). V was pared by 5 bases and J by 14 bases, with 16 bases of the junction left unmatched. CDR3 length equals 14 residues. The immunoSEQ assay amplified TCRB CDR3 from up to roughly 2 ug DNA. Data came from immunoSEQ multiplex PCR; TCRdb stores just in-frame clones and leaves some out. The sample shows around 3,600 clones, around 93% of them seen only once. Sequences were derived from blood, sampled before dendritic cell vaccination. The TCR originated in a human donor with glioblastoma. V usage is TRBV7-9 and J usage is TRBJ1-1; 8 positions agree with TRBD1. The CDR3 here is CASSPPTGAFLVFF. DNA for the CDR3: TGTGCCAGCAGCCCACCGACAGGGGCTTTTTTGGTCTTCTTT.